This T cell receptor (beta chain) appears in the sequencing data of a study of blood T cell repertoires in COVID-19. Clinical history as reported by participants underpinned cohort assignment. The CDR3 loop spans 15 amino acids. Here immunoSEQ multiplex PCR was the method, and the copy in TCRdb shows in-frame clones only, minus some. The profile covers hundreds of thousands of clones, with about 88% appearing a single time and about 1.4% taken by the ten largest. The source material was PBMCs or T cells enriched from blood (not recorded which). The chain links TRBV21-1 to TRBJ1-1; the table calls TRBD1, which could not be checked here. TRBV21-1 is deemed a pseudogene. The receptor's source is a woman aged 18-29 years who had been exposed to COVID-19. The CDR3 region has the DNA TGTGCCAGCAGCAAAGATAAGGGGGCGGACACTGAAGCTTTCTTT. Its protein is CASSKDKGADTEAFF.